This TCR beta chain was sequenced for a study of tumor-infiltrating lymphocytes in localized non-small cell lung cancer. Whole-study context: Some samples were collected after neoadjuvant chemotherapy; smokers, never-smokers and several histologies were included. Tumor tissue and non-adjacent uninvolved lung came from each patient.

Data came from immunoSEQ multiplex PCR; TCRdb stores just in-frame clones and leaves some out. The sample has around 13,000 clones, approximately 79% seen once. The sample taken for sequencing was lung tumor tissue. The clonotype was recovered from a human donor with non-small cell lung cancer.

DNA for the CDR3: TGTGCCAGCAGCCCCTTCTGGCAGGGTACTGGGGAGCAGTACTTC. Amino acid sequence: CASSPFWQGTGEQYF. The chain carries TRBV11-2 and TRBJ2-7, with D tentatively TRBD1 (5 bases). Trimming shortened V by 5 bases and J by 7 bases, and 21 bases separated the two germline ends. CDR3 size: 15 residues. Germline V gene data show CDR1 as SGHAT and CDR2 as FQNNGV.